The clone carrying this T cell receptor beta chain has more than one count but fewer than ten. Its antigen is as yet unknown. The sample originates from a study of cytomegalovirus exposure and HLA in healthy donors. Study-level findings and limits: It was shown in a later analysis that HLA-associated TCR beta chains were more clonally expanded than other, equally common chains. A cluster of highly shared sequence variants was likely a sequencing artifact.

In the PCR, 60 Vbeta and 13 Jbeta primers were used. The table came from immunoSEQ multiplex PCR; TCRdb's copy has only in-frame clones and leaves some out. This table holds 150,000 to 200,000 clones, approximately 78% found once. The V segment lost 4 bases and the J segment 8 bases; nucleotides outside the gene matches: 6. Germline values: CDR1 LGHNA, CDR2 YNFKEQ. This CDR3 contains 15 residues. The sequence derives from a male donor in good health and CMV-seronegative. The material sequenced was PBMCs. The chain combines TRBV4-2 with TRBJ2-1; 12 bases match TRBD2. CDR3 bases: TGTGCCAGCAGCCTCGGACTAGCGGGAAAGTATGAGCAGTTCTTC. Translation gives CASSLGLAGKYEQFF.